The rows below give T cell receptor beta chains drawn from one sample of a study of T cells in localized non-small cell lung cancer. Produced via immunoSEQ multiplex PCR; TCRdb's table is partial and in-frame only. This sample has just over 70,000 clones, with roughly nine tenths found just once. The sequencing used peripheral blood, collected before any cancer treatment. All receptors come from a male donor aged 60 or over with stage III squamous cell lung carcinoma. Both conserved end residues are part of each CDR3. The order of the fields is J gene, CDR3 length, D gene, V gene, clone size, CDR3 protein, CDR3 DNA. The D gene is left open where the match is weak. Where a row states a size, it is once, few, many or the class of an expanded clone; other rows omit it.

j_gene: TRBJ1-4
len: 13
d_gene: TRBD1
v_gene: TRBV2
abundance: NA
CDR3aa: CASSEAETGKLFF
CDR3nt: TGTGCCAGCAGTGAAGCTGAGACAGGGAAACTGTTTTTT

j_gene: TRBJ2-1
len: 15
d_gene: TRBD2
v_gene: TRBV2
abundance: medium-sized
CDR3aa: CASGESGGLPNEQFF
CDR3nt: TGTGCCAGCGGGGAAAGCGGGGGGCTCCCCAATGAGCAGTTCTTC

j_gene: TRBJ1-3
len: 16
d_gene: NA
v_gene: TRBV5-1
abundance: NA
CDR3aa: CASSTQTGLSGNTIYF
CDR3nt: TGCGCCAGCAGCACCCAGACAGGACTCTCTGGAAACACCATATATTTT

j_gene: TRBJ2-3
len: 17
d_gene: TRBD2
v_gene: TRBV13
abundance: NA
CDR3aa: CASSLGMLEGGSDTQYF
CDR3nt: TGTGCCAGCAGCTTAGGAATGCTAGAGGGAGGGTCAGATACGCAGTATTTT

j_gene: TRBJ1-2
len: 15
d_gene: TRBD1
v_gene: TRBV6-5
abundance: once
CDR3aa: CASRSTGVGNYGYTF
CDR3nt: TGTGCCAGCAGATCGACAGGGGTAGGGAACTATGGCTACACCTTC

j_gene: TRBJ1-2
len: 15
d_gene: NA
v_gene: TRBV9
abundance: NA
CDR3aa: CASSVGGGTNYGYTF
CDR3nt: TGTGCCAGCAGCGTAGGTGGAGGTACAAACTATGGCTACACCTTC

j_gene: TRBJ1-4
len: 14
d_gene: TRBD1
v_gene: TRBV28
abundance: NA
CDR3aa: CASSLDRVVEKLFF
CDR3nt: TGTGCCAGCAGTTTAGACAGGGTGGTAGAAAAACTGTTTTTT

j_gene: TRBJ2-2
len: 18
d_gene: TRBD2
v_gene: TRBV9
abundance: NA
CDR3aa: CASSVGDSGGANTGELFF
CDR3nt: TGTGCCAGCAGCGTAGGCGATAGCGGGGGGGCCAACACCGGGGAGCTGTTTTTT

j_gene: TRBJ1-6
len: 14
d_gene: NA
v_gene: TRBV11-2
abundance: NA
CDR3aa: CASSLGTSNSPLHF
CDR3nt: TGTGCCAGCAGCTTGGGGACATCTAATTCACCCCTCCACTTT

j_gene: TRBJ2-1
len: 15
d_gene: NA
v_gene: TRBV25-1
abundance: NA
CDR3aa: CASSEDTPGYNEQFF
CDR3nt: TGTGCCAGCAGTGAAGATACTCCAGGGTACAATGAGCAGTTCTTC

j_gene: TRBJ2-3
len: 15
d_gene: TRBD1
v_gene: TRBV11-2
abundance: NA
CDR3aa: CASSLDRGTTDTQYF
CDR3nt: TGTGCCAGCAGCTTGGACAGGGGTACCACAGATACGCAGTATTTT

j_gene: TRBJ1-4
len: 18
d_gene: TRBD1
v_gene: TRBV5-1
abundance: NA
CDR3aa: CASSFTGTGVMTNEKLFF
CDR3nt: TGCGCCAGCAGCTTTACCGGGACAGGGGTTATGACTAATGAAAAACTGTTTTTT

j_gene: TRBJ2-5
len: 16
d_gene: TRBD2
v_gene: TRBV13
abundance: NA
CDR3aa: CASSLGLAGNQETQYF
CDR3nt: TGTGCCAGCAGCTTAGGACTAGCGGGCAACCAAGAGACCCAGTACTTC

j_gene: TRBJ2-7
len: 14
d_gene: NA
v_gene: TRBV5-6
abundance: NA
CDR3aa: CASSLYNRANEQYF
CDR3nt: TGTGCCAGCAGCCTTTATAACAGGGCTAATGAGCAGTACTTC

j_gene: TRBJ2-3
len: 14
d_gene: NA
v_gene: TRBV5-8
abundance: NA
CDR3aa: CASSPPLTALGQYF
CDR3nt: TGTGCCAGCAGCCCGCCCTTGACTGCCCTTGGCCAGTATTTT

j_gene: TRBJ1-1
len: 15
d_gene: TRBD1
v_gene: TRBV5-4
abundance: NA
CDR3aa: CASSSSRTGNTEAFF
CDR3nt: TGTGCCAGCAGCTCCTCTCGGACAGGGAACACTGAAGCTTTCTTT

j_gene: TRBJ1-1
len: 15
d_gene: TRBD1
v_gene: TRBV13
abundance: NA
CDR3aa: CASSERQGGNTEAFF
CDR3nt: TGTGCCAGCAGCGAGCGCCAGGGGGGGAACACTGAAGCTTTCTTT

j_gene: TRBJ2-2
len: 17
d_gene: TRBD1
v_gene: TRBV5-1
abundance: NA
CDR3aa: CASSLVTGQGNTGELFF
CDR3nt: TGCGCCAGCAGCTTGGTGACGGGACAGGGGAACACCGGGGAGCTGTTTTTT

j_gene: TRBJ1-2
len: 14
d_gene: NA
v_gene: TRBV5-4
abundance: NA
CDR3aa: CASSSRGVDYGYTF
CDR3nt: TGTGCCAGCAGCTCTCGGGGGGTGGACTATGGCTACACCTTC

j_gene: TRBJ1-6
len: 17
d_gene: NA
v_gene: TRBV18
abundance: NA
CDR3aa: CASSPLPGSSYNSPLHF
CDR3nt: TGTGCCAGCTCACCACTTCCAGGGAGCTCCTATAATTCACCCCTCCACTTT

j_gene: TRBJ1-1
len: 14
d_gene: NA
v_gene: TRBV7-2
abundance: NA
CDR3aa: CASSQIAGNTEAFF
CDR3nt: TGTGCCAGCAGCCAAATCGCAGGGAACACTGAAGCTTTCTTT

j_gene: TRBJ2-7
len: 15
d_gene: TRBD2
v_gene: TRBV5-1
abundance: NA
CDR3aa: CASSLIAGSSYEQYF
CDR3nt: TGCGCCAGCAGCTTAATAGCGGGGAGCTCCTACGAGCAGTACTTC

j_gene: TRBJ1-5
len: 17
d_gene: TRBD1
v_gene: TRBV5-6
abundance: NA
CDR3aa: CASSLRKGAGSNQPQHF
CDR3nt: TGTGCCAGCAGCTTGAGGAAGGGGGCAGGTAGCAATCAGCCCCAGCATTTT

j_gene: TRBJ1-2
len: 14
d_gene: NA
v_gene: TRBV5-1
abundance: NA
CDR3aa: CASSLLAGEDGYTF
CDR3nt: TGCGCCAGCAGCTTGCTGGCAGGGGAGGATGGCTACACCTTC

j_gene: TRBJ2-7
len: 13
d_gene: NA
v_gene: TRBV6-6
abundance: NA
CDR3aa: CASSYGGTYEQYF
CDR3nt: TGTGCCAGCAGTTACGGCGGAACCTACGAGCAGTACTTC

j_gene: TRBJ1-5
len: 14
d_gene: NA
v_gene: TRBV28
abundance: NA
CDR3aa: CASSLWGYNQPQHF
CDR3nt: TGTGCCAGCAGTTTATGGGGGTACAATCAGCCCCAGCATTTT

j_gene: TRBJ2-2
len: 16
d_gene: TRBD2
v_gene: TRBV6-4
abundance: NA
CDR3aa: CASSTRGGRDTGELFF
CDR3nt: TGTGCCAGCAGTACTAGGGGAGGGAGAGACACCGGGGAGCTGTTTTTT

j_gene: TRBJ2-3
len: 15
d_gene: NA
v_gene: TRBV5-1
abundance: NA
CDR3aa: CASSLIPRSTDTQYF
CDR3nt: TGCGCCAGCAGCTTGATACCCAGATCTACAGATACGCAGTATTTT

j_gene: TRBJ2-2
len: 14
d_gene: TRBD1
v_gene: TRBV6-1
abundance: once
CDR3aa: CASSPGGAVGELFF
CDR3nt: TGTGCCAGCAGTCCAGGGGGCGCGGTCGGGGAGCTGTTTTTT

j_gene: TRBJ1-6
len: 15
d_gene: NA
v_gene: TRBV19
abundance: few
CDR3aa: CASRARDGGNSPLHF
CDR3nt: TGTGCCAGTAGAGCCCGGGACGGGGGAAATTCACCCCTCCACTTT

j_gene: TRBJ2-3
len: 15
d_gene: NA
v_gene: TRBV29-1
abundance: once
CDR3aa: CSAELLRLSTDTQYF
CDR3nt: TGCAGTGCTGAGCTCCTCCGGTTGAGCACAGATACGCAGTATTTT

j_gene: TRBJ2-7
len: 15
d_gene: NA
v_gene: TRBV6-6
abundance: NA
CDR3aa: CASSLDSAYSYEQYF
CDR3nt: TGTGCCAGCAGCCTGGACAGTGCCTACTCCTACGAGCAGTACTTC

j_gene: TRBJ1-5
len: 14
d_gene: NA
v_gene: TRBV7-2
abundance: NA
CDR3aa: CASSSDGWYQPQHF
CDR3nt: TGTGCCAGCAGCTCGGACGGATGGTATCAGCCCCAGCATTTT

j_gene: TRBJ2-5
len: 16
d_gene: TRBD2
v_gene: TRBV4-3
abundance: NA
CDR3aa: CASSQDLQGGRETQYF
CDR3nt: TGCGCCAGCAGCCAAGATTTGCAGGGAGGGAGAGAGACCCAGTACTTC

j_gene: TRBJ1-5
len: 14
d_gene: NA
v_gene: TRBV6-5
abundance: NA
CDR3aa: CASRPQGIHQPQHF
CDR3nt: TGTGCCAGCCGCCCCCAGGGAATCCATCAGCCCCAGCATTTT

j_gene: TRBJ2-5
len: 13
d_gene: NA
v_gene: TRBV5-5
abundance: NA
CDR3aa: CASSLLDRETQYF
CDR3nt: TGTGCCAGCAGCTTACTGGACAGAGAGACCCAGTACTTC

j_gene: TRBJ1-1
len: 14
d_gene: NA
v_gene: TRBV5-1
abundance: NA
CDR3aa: CASSLTGTNTEAFF
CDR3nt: TGCGCCAGCAGCTTGACCGGGACGAACACTGAAGCTTTCTTT

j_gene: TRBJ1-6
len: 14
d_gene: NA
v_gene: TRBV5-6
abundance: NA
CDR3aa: CASSAGHYNSPLHF
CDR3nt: TGTGCCAGCAGCGCGGGACACTATAATTCACCCCTCCACTTT

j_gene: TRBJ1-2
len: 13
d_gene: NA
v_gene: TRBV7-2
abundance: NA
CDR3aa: CASSPIRGLGYTF
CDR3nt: TGTGCCAGCAGCCCTATCCGAGGGCTTGGCTACACCTTC

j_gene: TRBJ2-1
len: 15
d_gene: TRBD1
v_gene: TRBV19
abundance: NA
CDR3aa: CASTLDRAAYNEQFF
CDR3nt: TGTGCCAGTACCTTGGACAGGGCTGCCTACAATGAGCAGTTCTTC

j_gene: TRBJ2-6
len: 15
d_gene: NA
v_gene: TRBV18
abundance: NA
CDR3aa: CASSPPRGGANVLTF
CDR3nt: TGTGCCAGCTCACCACCGAGGGGTGGGGCCAACGTCCTGACTTTC

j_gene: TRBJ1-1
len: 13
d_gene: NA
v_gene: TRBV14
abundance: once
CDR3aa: CASSQQLNTEAFF
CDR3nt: TGTGCCAGCAGTCAACAGCTGAACACTGAAGCTTTCTTT

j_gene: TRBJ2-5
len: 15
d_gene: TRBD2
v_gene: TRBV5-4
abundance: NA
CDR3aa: CASSQPNGGAETQYF
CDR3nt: TGTGCCAGCAGCCAGCCCAACGGGGGGGCCGAGACCCAGTACTTC

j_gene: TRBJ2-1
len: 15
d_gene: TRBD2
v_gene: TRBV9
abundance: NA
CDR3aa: CASSVEAGGQGEQFF
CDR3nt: TGTGCCAGCAGCGTAGAAGCGGGGGGGCAGGGTGAGCAGTTCTTC

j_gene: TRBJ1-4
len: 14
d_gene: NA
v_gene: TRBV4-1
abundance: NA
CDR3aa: CASSQQENNEKLFF
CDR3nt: TGCGCCAGCAGCCAACAAGAGAATAATGAAAAACTGTTTTTT

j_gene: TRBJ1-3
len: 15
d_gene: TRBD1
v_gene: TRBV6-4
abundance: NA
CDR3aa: CASSDGTGPGNTIYF
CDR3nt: TGTGCCAGCAGTGACGGGACAGGGCCTGGAAACACCATATATTTT

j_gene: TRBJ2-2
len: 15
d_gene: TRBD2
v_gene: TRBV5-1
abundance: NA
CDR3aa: CASSWTSGGTGELFF
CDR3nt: TGCGCCAGCAGCTGGACTAGCGGGGGTACCGGGGAGCTGTTTTTT

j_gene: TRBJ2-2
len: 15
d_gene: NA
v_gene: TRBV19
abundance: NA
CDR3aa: CASSIGQTNTGELFF
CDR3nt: TGTGCCAGTAGTATAGGACAGACGAACACCGGGGAGCTGTTTTTT

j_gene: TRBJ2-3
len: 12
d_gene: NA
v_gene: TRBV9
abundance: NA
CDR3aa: CASSVGRDTQYF
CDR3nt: TGTGCCAGCAGCGTAGGTAGAGATACGCAGTATTTT

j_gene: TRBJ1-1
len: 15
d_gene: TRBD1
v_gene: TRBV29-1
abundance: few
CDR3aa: CSVGSGGGITAEAFF
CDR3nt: TGCAGCGTTGGAAGTGGAGGGGGCATAACAGCTGAAGCTTTCTTT

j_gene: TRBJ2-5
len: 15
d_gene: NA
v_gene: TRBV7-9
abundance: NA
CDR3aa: CASSSAQGMRETQYF
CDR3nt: TGTGCCAGCAGCTCCGCCCAGGGAATGAGAGAGACCCAGTACTTC

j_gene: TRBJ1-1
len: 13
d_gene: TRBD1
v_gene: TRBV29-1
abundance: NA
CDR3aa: CSVERDSNTEAFF
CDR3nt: TGCAGCGTTGAGAGGGACAGTAACACTGAAGCCTTTTTT

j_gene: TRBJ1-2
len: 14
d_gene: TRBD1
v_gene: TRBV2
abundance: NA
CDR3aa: CASTTTGGNYGYTF
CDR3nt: TGTGCCAGCACCACGACAGGGGGTAACTATGGCTACACCTTC

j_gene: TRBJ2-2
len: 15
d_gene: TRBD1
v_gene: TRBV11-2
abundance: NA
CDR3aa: CAGSMTGALGGELFF
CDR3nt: TGTGCCGGATCTATGACAGGGGCCCTGGGCGGGGAGCTGTTTTTT

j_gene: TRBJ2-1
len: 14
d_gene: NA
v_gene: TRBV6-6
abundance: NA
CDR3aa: CASSYSGSYNEQFF
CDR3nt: TGTGCCAGCAGTTACTCGGGCAGCTACAATGAGCAGTTCTTC